A single sample gave rise to the 13 T cell receptor beta chains below, sequenced in a study of CD8+CD57+ T cells in acquired aplastic anemia. For CDR3 and TCR beta VDJ profiling, genomic DNA was the template used. TCRdb processed the reads anew with MiXCR; each CDR3 protein has one entry. The table includes 400,000 to 500,000 distinct CDR3 sequences, 55% to 75% detected once. The sample comprised sorted CD4+, CD8+, or CD8+CD57+ T cells (not recorded which) from PBMCs. These receptors came from a human donor in good health, serving as a control.

This chain joins TRBV20-1 and TRBJ1-2; D is uncertain. Trimming took 3 bases from V and 4 from J, leaving 12 bases between them. The V gene's germline CDR1 is DFQATT and CDR2 SNEGSKA (reference sequence). CDR3 length: 13 amino acids. In nucleotides, the CDR3 is TGCAGTGCTAGGGGCCCCACGGCCTATGGCTACACCTTC. Its translation is CSARGPTAYGYTF.

Concerning this clonotype: At one boundary the junction diverges from the germline segment, which might be a read error. The gene calls are TRBV5-8 and TRBJ1-4, with D possibly TRBD1 on 6 matching bases. Germline V gene sequence: CDR1 SGHTS, CDR2 YDEGEE. The CDR3 covers 13 residues. The CDR3 protein is CASSPGQNEKLFF. For the CDR3, the DNA is TGTGCCAGCAGCCCCGGACAGAATGAGAAACTGTTTTTT.

This chain joins TRBV7-9 and TRBJ1-1; no definite D call. Trimming left V 5 bases short and J 4 bases short, with 14 bases between. The CDR3 is 14 amino acids. Germline CDR1 reads SEHNR; CDR2 reads FQNEAQ (reference sequence). This CDR3 reads CASSTNIFSTEAFF. The CDR3 nucleotides are TGTGCCAGCAGCACCAACATCTTCAGCACTGAAGCTTTCTTT.

As to this clonotype: One junction end disagrees with the germline gene, perhaps due to a read error. The J gene is TRBJ1-2, the V gene TRBV7-9; no clear D. Germline V CDR1 and CDR2: SEHNR, FQNEAQ (reference sequence). The CDR3 covers 14 residues. In nucleotides, the CDR3 is TGTGCCAGCAGCTTAACAGAGGCACGGATACGCAACACTTTC. Protein product: CASSLTEARIRNTF.

The V gene is TRBV5-1, the J gene TRBJ2-2; D gene uncertain. Trimming left V 4 bases short and J 6 bases short, with 16 bases between. The CDR3 extends over 15 amino acids. From germline, CDR1 is SGHRS and CDR2 YFSETQ. The CDR3 DNA reads as TGCGCCAGCAGCCCGGCGTCTAGGGCTTCCGGGGAGCTGTTTTTT. Amino acids: CASSPASRASGELFF.

Comment on this clonotype: The DNA is left out, because the CDR3 cannot be placed on it with certainty; the CDR3 is given as TCRdb lists it. The chain has TRBV7-3 and TRBJ2-5; the tabulated D call, TRBD1, remains unverified against the DNA. The CDR3 spans 14 amino acids, including both terminal residues. Germline CDR1 is SGHTA and CDR2 is FQGTGA. This CDR3 reads CASSLSRVETQYFF.

The chain is built from TRBV15 and TRBJ2-3, with D perhaps matching TRBD2 (6 bases). V lost 4 bases, J lost 1 base, and 15 bases lay in between. Germline V gene data show CDR1 as LNHNV and CDR2 as YYDKDF (reference sequence). This CDR3 is 16 amino acids long. The CDR3 DNA follows: TGTGCCACCAGCAATTGGGGAGGTCGTGGCACAGATACGCAGTATTTT. Residues: CATSNWGGRGTDTQYF.

This clonotype was seen at least ten times. The V call is TRBV7-2, the J call TRBJ1-2; 7 bases fit TRBD1. Germline CDR1 is SGHTA and CDR2 is FQGNSA. Trimming removed 1 base from V and 8 bases from J; junction bases left unmatched: 13. The CDR3 loop spans 16 amino acids. The CDR3 DNA follows: TGTGCCAGCAGCTTAGGGGGGCTCCAGGGGGGTGAGGGCTACACCTTC. This sequence encodes CASSLGGLQGGEGYTF.

The V call is TRBV7-2, the J call TRBJ1-6; D is unclear. With 1 base removed from V and 17 bases from J, the gap between germline ends came to 21 bases. Germline V gene lookup returns CDR1 SGHTA and CDR2 FQGNSA. The CDR3 extends over 15 amino acids. DNA of the CDR3: TGTGCCAGCAGCTTAGAGAGAGGGAAACTGTTTCTTGTCCACTTT. Translation gives CASSLERGKLFLVHF.

About this clonotype itself: A much more abundant neighbour one base away suggests this may be a read error. The gene calls are TRBV12-5 and TRBJ1-6, with TRBD1 matching 7 bases. The CDR3 consists of 16 residues. Germline lookup yields CDR1 LGHNT and CDR2 FRNRAP. CDR3 region: CSSGNTGVSYNSPLHF. The DNA of the CDR3 is TGTTCTAGTGGTAACACAGGGGTTTCCTATAATTCACCCCTCCACTTT.

The gene calls are TRBV6-5 and TRBJ2-7, with no clear D. V dropped 7 bases and J dropped 2 bases, with 21 bases sitting between them. The CDR3 extends over 16 amino acids. Per the germline V gene, CDR1 is MNHEY and CDR2 is SVGAGI. The CDR3 sequence is CASTYEAGSLPYEQYF. The CDR3 DNA is TGTGCCAGCACCTACGAAGCAGGCTCTTTACCCTACGAGCAGTACTTC.

As to this clonotype: Given a much more abundant clone one base away, this may be a read error. V gene TRBV4-2 combines with J gene TRBJ2-7, with TRBD1 matching over 9 bases. Per the germline V gene, CDR1 is LGHNA and CDR2 is YNFKEQ. This CDR3 has 15 amino acids. Here the CDR3 DNA reads TGTGCCGGCAGCCAAGGTTGGACAGGGGACTACGAGCAGTACTTC. Amino acid sequence: CAGSQGWTGDYEQYF.

V and J are TRBV19 and TRBJ2-3; D tentatively fits TRBD1 or TRBD2 (5 bases each). CDR1 is LNHDA and CDR2 is SQIVND in the germline V gene (reference sequence). V lost 11 bases to trimming and J lost 3 bases, with 15 bases between them. This CDR3 spans 13 amino acids. The CDR3 loop reads CAGSSGQTDTQYF. CDR3 DNA sequence: TGTGCCGGGTCATCGGGGCAGACAGATACGCAGTATTTT.